These 30 T cell receptor beta chains came from one sample sequenced in a study of T-cell memory formation after mild COVID-19. TCRdb processed the 5' RACE reads anew with MiXCR; each CDR3 protein has one entry. The sample has roughly 500,000 distinct CDR3 sequences; roughly 21% are singletons. Sequenced sample: PBMCs or a T cell subset sorted from them (not recorded which). These receptors were obtained from an adult woman who had mild COVID-19 (a few samples of this study predate the infection). Cell type and time point are not known.

Only a few counts were recorded for this clonotype. The chain uses TRBV5-1 and TRBJ2-1; 7 bases align to TRBD2. The CDR3 length is 16 residues. Germline CDR1 reads SGHRS; CDR2 reads YFSETQ. Trimming took 4 bases from V and 4 from J; bases not matched to a gene: 11. CDR3 coding DNA: TGCGCCAGCAGCACTAAGGGGCTAGCGGAGTACAATGAGCAGTTCTTC. It yields the protein CASSTKGLAEYNEQFF.

The J gene is TRBJ2-5, the V gene TRBV7-2, with D perhaps matching TRBD1 (6 bases). Between the trimmed V and J ends, which lost 2 bases and 4 bases, there was a span of 17 bases. The germline V gene has CDR1 SGHTA and CDR2 FQGNSA. This CDR3 is built from 16 residues. CDR3 in DNA: TGTGCCAGCAGCTTATGGCAGGGGAAGTACGGAGAGACCCAGTACTTC. Encoded protein: CASSLWQGKYGETQYF. Full variable domain (rest looked up from reference TRBV7-2 and TRBJ2-5): GAGVSQSPSNKVTEKGKDVELRCDPISGHTALYWYRQSLGQGLEFLIYFQGNSAPDKSGLPSDRFSAERTGGSVSTLTIQRTQQEDSAVYLCASSLWQGKYGETQYFGPGTRLLVL.

The CDR3 DNA follows: TGCGCCAGCAGCTTGGTTACGGGGACTGAAGCTTTCTTT. It encodes CASSLVTGTEAFF. The chain couples TRBV5-1 to TRBJ1-1; D is ambiguous. Germline V lookup: CDR1 SGHRS, CDR2 YFSETQ. V dropped 0 bases and J dropped 5 bases, with 8 bases sitting between them. The CDR3 loop spans 13 amino acids.

As concerns this clonotype: At one boundary the junction diverges from the germline segment, which might be a read error. This rearrangement joins TRBV2 to TRBJ2-1; TRBD2 matches 16 bases. In germline, CDR1 is SNHLY, CDR2 FYNNEI. CDR3 size: 13 residues. The CDR3, as DNA: TGTGCCAGCAGTCGGCGGGGACTAGCGGGGGGGAACTTC. Translation: CASSRRGLAGGNF.

The chain recombines TRBV10-3 with TRBJ1-1; the D is unclear. Germline assignment: CDR1 ENHRY and CDR2 SYGVKD. Trimming shortened V by 0 bases and J by 7 bases, and 3 bases separated the two germline ends. The CDR3 has 11 residues. The CDR3 bases are TGTGCCATCAGTGAGTCAATTGAAGCTTTCTTT. Translated: CAISESIEAFF.

J is TRBJ2-1 and V is TRBV30; 9 bases fit TRBD2. The CDR3 consists of 15 residues. CDR1 and CDR2 (germline): GTSNPN, SVGIG (reference sequence). Losses at the gene ends were 0 bases for V and 8 bases for J; bases not matched to a gene: 8. CDR3 nucleotide sequence: TGTGCCTGGAGTGTATTGGCGGGAGGGTTGGATGAGCAGTTCTTC. It yields the protein CAWSVLAGGLDEQFF.

This chain joins TRBV4-2 and TRBJ2-7; maybe TRBD2 (5 bases). V was clipped by 3 bases and J by 3 bases, with 9 bases between them. Germline V gene sequence: CDR1 LGHNA, CDR2 YNFKEQ. This CDR3 comprises 13 residues. This chain's CDR3 is CASSHLEGYEQYF. The DNA for the CDR3 is TGTGCCAGCAGCCATCTTGAGGGCTACGAGCAGTACTTC.

This clonotype was detected ten times or more. The rearrangement links TRBV20-1 to TRBJ1-5; D unresolved. CDR3 length equals 15 residues. Germline lookup yields CDR1 DFQATT and CDR2 SNEGSKA (reference sequence). V was pared by 0 bases and J by 2 bases, with 11 bases between. CDR3 region: CSAREGNQGNQPQHF. The DNA of the CDR3 is TGCAGTGCTAGAGAGGGCAACCAAGGCAATCAGCCCCAGCATTTT.

This clonotype was observed a few times. The gene calls are TRBV15 and TRBJ2-3; 8 bases are a match to TRBD2. This CDR3 spans 16 amino acids. With 4 bases clipped from V and 4 bases from J, the junction kept 10 bases outside the gene matches. CDR1 and CDR2 (germline): LNHNV, YYDKDF (reference sequence). CDR3 in amino acids: CATSIQRELGADTQYF. The CDR3 region has the DNA TGTGCCACCAGCATCCAGCGGGAGTTGGGCGCAGATACGCAGTATTTT.

Written as DNA, the CDR3 is TGTGCCAGCAGCTTTAGGGTTATTCAAGAGACCCAGTACTTC. Protein: CASSFRVIQETQYF. This chain links TRBV7-8 with TRBJ2-5; D unresolved. V was cut by 3 bases and J by 2 bases, with 10 bases left in between. The germline gives CDR1 SGHVS, CDR2 FQNEAQ. This CDR3 is 14 amino acids long.

This clonotype was observed a handful of times. This rearrangement joins TRBV9 to TRBJ2-1; 7 nucleotides agree with TRBD2. Germline CDR1 SGDLS, CDR2 YYNGEE. This CDR3 region has 16 residues. With V trimmed by 0 bases and J by 6 bases, 9 bases remained unmatched. The CDR3: CASSVVGGSAANEQFF. CDR3 nucleotides: TGTGCCAGCAGCGTAGTAGGCGGGAGCGCCGCCAATGAGCAGTTCTTC. Full variable domain (missing parts from reference TRBV9 and TRBJ2-1): DSGVTQTPKHLITATGQRVTLRCSPRSGDLSVYWYQQSLDQGLQFLIQYYNGEERAKGNILERFSAQQFPDLHSELNLSSLELGDSALYFCASSVVGGSAANEQFFGPGTRLTVL.

V gene TRBV6-6 combines with J gene TRBJ1-4; 7 bases agree with TRBD1. The CDR3 contains 12 residues. V lost 8 bases and J lost 7; bases outside the gene matches: 4. Germline loops: CDR1 MNHNY, CDR2 SVGAGI (reference sequence). CDR3 bases: TGTGCCAGCTCCGGACAGGCTGAAAAACTGTTTTTT. Translation gives CASSGQAEKLFF.

The chain is built from TRBV18 and TRBJ2-7, with D unresolved. The CDR3 runs 13 residues. CDR1 is KGHSH, CDR2 LQKENI, per germline. V shed 1 base and J shed 3 bases, with 7 bases lying between them. The CDR3: CASSPLDNYEQYF. DNA for the CDR3: TGTGCCAGCTCACCACTCGACAACTACGAGCAGTACTTC.

This clonotype was detected a few times. The chain carries TRBV4-1 and TRBJ1-4; D possibly corresponds to TRBD1 (5 bases). This CDR3 contains 16 residues. V lost 1 base, J lost 5 bases, and 14 bases lay in between. Looked up from germline, CDR1 is MGHRA and CDR2 is YSYEKL. The CDR3 region is CASSQVRQPRNEKLFF. CDR3 DNA: TGCGCCAGCAGCCAAGTTAGACAGCCCAGGAATGAAAAACTGTTTTTT.

This clonotype has a count of ten or more. V gene TRBV7-9 combines with J gene TRBJ1-3; D is ambiguous. The CDR3 runs 14 residues. The germline CDR1 and CDR2 sequences are SEHNR and FQNEAQ (reference sequence). V lost 1 base, J lost 0 bases, and 4 bases lay in between. The CDR3 bases are TGTGCCAGCAGCTTAGGAATCTCTGGAAACACCATATATTTT. It encodes CASSLGISGNTIYF.

This clonotype was seen more than once but under ten times. V is TRBV3-1 and J is TRBJ1-1; D might be TRBD1 (6 bases). Trimming removed 5 bases at V and 4 bases at J, with 11 bases between. The CDR3 sequence is 13 residues long. Germline CDR1 is LGHDT and CDR2 is YNNKEL (reference sequence). The CDR3: CASSRGSGTEAFF. As DNA, the CDR3 is TGTGCCAGCAGCAGGGGGTCCGGCACTGAAGCTTTCTTT. The whole variable domain, filled in from reference TRBV3-1 and TRBJ1-1, reads DTAVSQTPKYLVTQMGNDKSIKCEQNLGHDTMYWYKQDSKKFLKIMFSYNNKELIINETVPNRFSPKSPDKAHLNLHINSLELGDSAVYFCASSRGSGTEAFFGQGTRLTVV.

CDR3 sequence (DNA): TGTGCCAGCAGTTATTGGGGGCCGGGACTAGCGGGAGGTGCCATCTACGAGCAGTACTTC. It translates to CASSYWGPGLAGGAIYEQYF. The rearrangement uses TRBV6-5 and TRBJ2-7; 15 positions agree with TRBD2. The CDR3 runs to 20 residues. Germline assignment: CDR1 MNHEY and CDR2 SVGAGI. With V trimmed by 3 bases and J by 3 bases, 15 bases remained unmatched.

The chain is built from TRBV20-1 and TRBJ2-1; D unclear. The CDR3 sequence is 15 residues long. Germline V lookup: CDR1 DFQATT, CDR2 SNEGSKA (reference sequence). Trimming cost V 0 bases and J 2 bases, with 11 bases left between them. CDR3 DNA sequence: TGCAGTGCTAGAGATTGGAGACAAGCCTACAATGAGCAGTTCTTC. The encoded protein is CSARDWRQAYNEQFF.

The chain links TRBV25-1 to TRBJ1-2; perhaps TRBD1 as D (5 bases). Germline CDR1 and CDR2: MGHDK and SYGVNS. The germline V and J ends were trimmed by 4 bases and 6 bases, with 15 bases remaining between them. CDR3 length: 14 residues. The CDR3 reads CASSAMSQGHGYTF. The CDR3 coding sequence is TGTGCCAGCAGTGCCATGTCCCAGGGCCATGGCTACACCTTC.

The chain uses TRBV7-6 and TRBJ2-5; TRBD1 aligns across 7 bases. The CDR3 length is 16 residues. Trimming removed 1 base from V and 1 base from J; junction bases left unmatched: 6. Germline V gene lookup returns CDR1 SGHVS and CDR2 FNYEAQ. CDR3 region: CASSLVADRAQETQYF. In DNA, the CDR3 is TGTGCCAGCAGCTTAGTGGCCGACAGGGCCCAAGAGACCCAGTACTTC.

This chain joins TRBV24-1 and TRBJ1-2; D gene unclear. Germline values: CDR1 KGHDR, CDR2 SFDVKD. V was trimmed by 0 bases and J by 2 bases, leaving 6 bases between them. CDR3 size: 14 residues. CDR3 sequence (DNA): TGTGCCACCAGTGATTTGGCCTTAAACTATGGCTACACCTTC. Amino acids: CATSDLALNYGYTF.

This clonotype was seen a handful of times. J is TRBJ1-1 and V is TRBV29-1, with D unclear. V lost 1 base to trimming and J lost 4 bases, with 10 bases between them. The CDR3 spans 13 residues. CDR1 and CDR2 (germline): SQVTM, ANQGSEA. The CDR3 region is CSVEVKALTEAFF. CDR3 sequence (DNA): TGCAGCGTTGAAGTTAAGGCCCTCACTGAAGCTTTCTTT.

V gene TRBV20-1 combines with J gene TRBJ2-7; the match to TRBD1 covers 11 bases. Germline V gene sequence: CDR1 DFQATT, CDR2 SNEGSKA (reference sequence). The CDR3 runs 14 residues. V lost 3 bases and J lost 3; bases outside the gene matches: 4. DNA of the CDR3: TGCAGTGCTAGTTTTGGGACAGGGGGCTACGAGCAGTACTTC. Translation: CSASFGTGGYEQYF.

This clonotype was recorded many times. The chain employs TRBV7-2 and TRBJ2-7; D is tentatively TRBD1 or TRBD2 (6 bases each). This CDR3 is built from 14 residues. Per the germline V gene, CDR1 is SGHTA and CDR2 is FQGNSA. V was trimmed by 5 bases and J by 2 bases, leaving 13 bases between them. The CDR3 protein is CASSTGAATYEQYF. The CDR3 bases are TGTGCCAGCAGCACGGGGGCGGCTACCTACGAGCAGTACTTC.

This clonotype was counted a few times. This chain's CDR3 is CASSDQALSTDTQYF. For the CDR3, the DNA is TGTGCCAGCAGTGATCAGGCCTTGAGCACAGATACGCAGTATTTT. This chain links TRBV2 with TRBJ2-3; D not resolved. Between the trimmed V and J ends, which lost 3 bases and 0 bases, there was a span of 10 bases. Germline-derived CDR1 and CDR2 are SNHLY and FYNNEI. There are 15 residues in the CDR3.

This clonotype was seen more than once but under ten times. The junction differs from germline at one of its ends, possibly a read error. The chain employs TRBV7-9 and TRBJ2-5; D is unresolved. This CDR3 comprises 10 residues. Germline V gene sequence: CDR1 SEHNR, CDR2 FQNEAQ (reference sequence). The CDR3 is CASSLADGHF. CDR3 DNA sequence: TGTGCCAGCAGCTTAGCCGACGGGCACTTC.

The chain links TRBV2 to TRBJ2-5; TRBD1 matches 7 bases. Trimming cost V 2 bases and J 2 bases; bases outside gene matches: 5. The germline CDR1 and CDR2 sequences are SNHLY and FYNNEI. CDR3 length: 15 residues. CDR3 bases: TGTGCCAGCAGTGAAAACCGGGACAGACAAGAGACCCAGTACTTC. Translating gives CASSENRDRQETQYF.

A few counts support this clonotype. The V and J genes are TRBV7-9 and TRBJ2-5, with 10 bases fitting TRBD2. J gave up 4 bases and V 2 bases, and 7 bases lay outside the gene matches. In germline, CDR1 is SEHNR, CDR2 FQNEAQ (reference sequence). This CDR3 has 16 amino acids. The CDR3 here is CASSLSSGRLRETQYF. The CDR3 region has the DNA TGTGCCAGCAGCTTATCTAGCGGGAGACTGAGAGAGACCCAGTACTTC.

This clonotype has a count of ten or more. The V gene is TRBV4-3, the J gene TRBJ2-7; TRBD2 is a possible D gene (5 bases). Germline CDR1 reads LGHNA; CDR2 reads YSLEER. The V and J ends lost 4 bases and 0 bases respectively, with 10 bases between them. The CDR3 extends over 14 amino acids. The CDR3 here is CASSRGQFSYEQYF. The CDR3 DNA is TGCGCCAGCAGCCGAGGGCAGTTCTCCTACGAGCAGTACTTC.

The chain couples TRBV27 to TRBJ1-5; D is perhaps TRBD1 (5 bases). Germline CDR1 MNHEY, CDR2 SMNVEV (reference sequence). V was clipped by 1 base and J by 2 bases, with 18 bases between them. This CDR3 comprises 18 residues. The CDR3 region has the DNA TGTGCCAGCAGTTTATGGGGCGCAGGAGGGGCTGGCAATCAGCCCCAGCATTTT. Its translation is CASSLWGAGGAGNQPQHF.